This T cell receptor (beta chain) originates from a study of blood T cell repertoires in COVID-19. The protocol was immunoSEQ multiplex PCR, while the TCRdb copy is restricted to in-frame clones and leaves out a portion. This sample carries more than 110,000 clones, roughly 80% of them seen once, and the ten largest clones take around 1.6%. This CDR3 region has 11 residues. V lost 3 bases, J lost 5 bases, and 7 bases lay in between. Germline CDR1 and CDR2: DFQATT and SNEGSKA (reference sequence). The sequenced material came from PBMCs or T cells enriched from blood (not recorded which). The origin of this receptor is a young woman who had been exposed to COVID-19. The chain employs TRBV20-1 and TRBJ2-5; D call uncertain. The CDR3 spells CSASSRETQYF. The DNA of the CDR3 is TGCAGTGCTAGCTCCCGGGAGACCCAGTACTTC.